This T cell receptor beta chain stems from a study of beta chain features in type 1 diabetes. Across the whole study: Comparable age, gender and cell yields were observed in patients relative to healthy donors. Broader study findings: Researchers report that Type 1 diabetes patients had moderately but significantly shorter TCRB CDR3s across all four CD4+ subsets. Diminished insertions and augmented deletions at VDJ junctions characterized type 1 diabetes patients.

The V gene lost 5 bases and the J gene lost 5 bases, with 6 bases spanning the gap. This CDR3 has 11 residues. Germline CDR1 reads SGHNT; CDR2 reads YENEEA. Of note for this clone: Antigen unknown.

cDNA synthesis used the whole RNA isolate, giving expressed TCRB sequences. It was found that naive, central memory and regulatory T cell samples averaged around 3.7 million reads. Using immunoSEQ multiplex PCR, the repertoire was profiled, and TCRdb retains in-frame clones only, with some absent. The sample holds around 690,000 clones, around 11% seen once. Sequencing was performed on naive CD4+ T cells from blood. The chain has TRBV11-3 and TRBJ2-5; D is uncertain. The clonotype comes from a man aged 30 to 45 with type 1 diabetes. For the CDR3, the DNA is TGTGCCAGCAGCGCTTATGAGACCCAGTACTTC. Amino acids: CASSAYETQYF.